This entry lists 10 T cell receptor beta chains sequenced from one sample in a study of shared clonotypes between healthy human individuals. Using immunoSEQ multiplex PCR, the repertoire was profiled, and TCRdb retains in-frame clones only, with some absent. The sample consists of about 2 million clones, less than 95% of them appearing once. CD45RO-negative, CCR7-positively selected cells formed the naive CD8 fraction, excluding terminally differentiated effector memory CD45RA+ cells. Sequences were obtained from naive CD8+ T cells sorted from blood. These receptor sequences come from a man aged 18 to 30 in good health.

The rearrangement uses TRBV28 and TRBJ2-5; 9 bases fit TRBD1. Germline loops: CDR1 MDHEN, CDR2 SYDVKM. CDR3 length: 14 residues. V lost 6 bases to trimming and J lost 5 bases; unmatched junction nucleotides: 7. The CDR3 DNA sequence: TGTGCCAGCAGCCCGACAGGGGGAGGTGAGACCCAGTACTTC. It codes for CASSPTGGGETQYF.

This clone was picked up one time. In DNA, the CDR3 is TGCGCCAGCAGCTCTCGACTAGCGGGAGTGTCAGATACGCAGTATTTT. Protein sequence: CASSSRLAGVSDTQYF. V gene TRBV4-3 combines with J gene TRBJ2-3; 12 positions match TRBD2. V shed 5 bases and J 4 bases; nucleotides not matched to a gene: 7. Germline loops: CDR1 LGHNA, CDR2 YSLEER. This CDR3 spans 16 amino acids.

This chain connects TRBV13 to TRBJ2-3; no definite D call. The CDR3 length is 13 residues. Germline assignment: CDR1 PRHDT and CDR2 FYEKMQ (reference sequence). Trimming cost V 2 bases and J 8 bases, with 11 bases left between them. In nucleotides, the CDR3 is TGTGCCAGCAGCTTACGTGGGTGGGTTACGCAGTATTTT. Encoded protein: CASSLRGWVTQYF.

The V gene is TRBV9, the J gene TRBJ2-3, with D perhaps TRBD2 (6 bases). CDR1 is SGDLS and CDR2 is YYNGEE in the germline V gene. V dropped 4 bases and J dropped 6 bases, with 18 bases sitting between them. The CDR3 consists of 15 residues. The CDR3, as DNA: TGTGCCAGCAGCTCCGGGGCCGGCGGGACGGATACGCAGTATTTT. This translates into CASSSGAGGTDTQYF.

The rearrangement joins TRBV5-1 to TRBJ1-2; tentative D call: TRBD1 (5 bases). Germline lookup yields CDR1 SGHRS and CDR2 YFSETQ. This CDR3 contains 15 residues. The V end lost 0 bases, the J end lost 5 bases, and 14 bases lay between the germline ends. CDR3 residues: CASSLEDGTQYGYTF. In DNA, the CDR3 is TGCGCCAGCAGCTTGGAGGACGGGACTCAATATGGCTACACCTTC.

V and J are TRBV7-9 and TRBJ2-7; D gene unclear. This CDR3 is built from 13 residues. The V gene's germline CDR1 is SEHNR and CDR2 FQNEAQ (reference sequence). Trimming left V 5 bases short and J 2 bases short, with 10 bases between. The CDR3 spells CASSQDATYEQYF. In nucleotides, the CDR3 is TGTGCCAGCAGCCAAGACGCTACCTACGAGCAGTACTTC.

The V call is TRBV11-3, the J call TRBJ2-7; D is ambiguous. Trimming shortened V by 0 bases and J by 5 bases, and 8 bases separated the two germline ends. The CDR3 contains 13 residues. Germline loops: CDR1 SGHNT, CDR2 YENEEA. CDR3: CASSLDPLDEQYF. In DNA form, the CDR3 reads TGTGCCAGCAGCTTAGACCCCCTAGACGAGCAGTACTTC.

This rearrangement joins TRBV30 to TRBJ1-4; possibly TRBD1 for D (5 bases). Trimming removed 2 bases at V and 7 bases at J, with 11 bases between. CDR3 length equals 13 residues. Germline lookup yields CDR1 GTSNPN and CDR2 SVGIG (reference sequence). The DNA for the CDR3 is TGTGCCTGGAGTTTACAGGATCTTGAAAAACTGTTTTTT. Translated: CAWSLQDLEKLFF.

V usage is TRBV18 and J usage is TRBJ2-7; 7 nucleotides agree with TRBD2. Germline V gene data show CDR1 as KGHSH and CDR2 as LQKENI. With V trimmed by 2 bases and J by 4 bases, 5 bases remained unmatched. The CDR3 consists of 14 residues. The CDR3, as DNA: TGTGCCAGCTCACCAGATGGGGGAGGGTACGAGCAGTACTTC. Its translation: CASSPDGGGYEQYF.

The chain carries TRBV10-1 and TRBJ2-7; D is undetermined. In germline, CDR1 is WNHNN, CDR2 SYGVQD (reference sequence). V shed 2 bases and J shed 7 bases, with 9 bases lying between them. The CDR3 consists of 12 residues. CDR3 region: CASSEIGTEQYF. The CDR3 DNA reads TGCGCCAGCAGTGAGATAGGCACAGAGCAGTACTTC.